Following are 7 T cell receptor beta chains from one sample sequenced in a study of Graves' ophthalmopathy and Graves' hyperthyroidism. The sequenced template was RNA, covering the TCR beta CDR3 region. The library came from an HTBI-primed first-round RT-PCR and a second-round multiplex PCR. Each CDR3 protein gets one entry after TCRdb re-called the multiplex PCR reads with MiXCR. This sample has roughly 300,000 distinct CDR3 sequences, with around a sixth found just once. The sequenced sample was peripheral blood. Receptors were obtained from an adult man with Graves' ophthalmopathy.

This clonotype was seen at least ten times. The chain couples TRBV6-2 or TRBV6-3 to TRBJ2-7; D is possibly TRBD1 or TRBD2 (5 bases each). V lost 6 bases, J lost 1 base, and 13 bases lay in between. CDR1 MNHEY and CDR2 SVGEGT come from the germline V gene. This CDR3 is built from 14 residues. The CDR3 nucleotides are TGTGCCAGCAGACAAGTAGGGGAGTCCTACGAGCAGTACTTC. This translates into CASRQVGESYEQYF.

This clonotype was recorded at least ten times. V and J are TRBV6-2 or TRBV6-3 and TRBJ1-1, with TRBD1 identical over 7 bases. This CDR3 comprises 19 residues. Germline-derived CDR1 and CDR2 are MNHEY and SVGEGT. J was trimmed by 3 bases and V by 2 bases; bases with no gene match: 18. The chain's CDR3 is CASSYVRDSAGFRDTEAFF. CDR3 DNA: TGTGCCAGCAGTTACGTCCGGGACAGCGCCGGGTTCAGGGACACTGAAGCTTTCTTT.

V gene TRBV7-2 combines with J gene TRBJ2-7; 11 nucleotides line up with TRBD2. Looked up from germline, CDR1 is SGHTA and CDR2 is FQGNSA. After removal of 5 bases from V and 5 bases from J, the junction contained 5 bases not matched to a gene. The CDR3 runs to 14 residues. The CDR3 loop reads CASSLLAGANEQYF. The CDR3 nucleotides read TGTGCCAGCAGCCTACTAGCGGGAGCCAACGAGCAGTACTTC. The full variable domain, with the rest looked up from reference TRBV7-2 and TRBJ2-7, is GAGVSQSPSNKVTEKGKDVELRCDPISGHTALYWYRQSLGQGLEFLIYFQGNSAPDKSGLPSDRFSAERTGGSVSTLTIQRTQQEDSAVYLCASSLLAGANEQYFGPGTRLTVT.

V usage is TRBV6-1 and J usage is TRBJ1-1; D call uncertain. CDR1 MNHNS and CDR2 SASEGT come from the germline V gene. V dropped 4 bases and J dropped 4 bases, with 13 bases sitting between them. The CDR3 runs 14 residues. DNA of the CDR3: TGTGCCAGCAGTGCGACCGATAGTGTCACTGAAGCTTTCTTT. It specifies CASSATDSVTEAFF.

The chain joins TRBV12-3 or TRBV12-4 to TRBJ1-1, with D possibly matching TRBD1 (5 bases). The length of the CDR3 is 13 residues. V was pared by 3 bases and J by 4 bases, with 9 bases between. The CDR3 DNA follows: TGTGCCAGCAGTTTGGGGGAGTTCACTGAAGCTTTCTTT. Encoded protein: CASSLGEFTEAFF.

This clonotype was found many times. The chain recombines TRBV12-3 or TRBV12-4 with TRBJ1-6; 7 bases agree with TRBD1. The CDR3 is 11 amino acids. V shed 3 bases, J shed 17 bases, and the junction held 4 bases outside the gene matches. The CDR3 is CASSLGTVIHF. The CDR3 bases are TGTGCCAGCAGTTTGGGGACAGTAATCCACTTT.

This clonotype was detected ten times or more. J is TRBJ2-5 and V is TRBV20-1; D is possibly TRBD1 (6 bases). Germline V gives CDR1 DFQATT, CDR2 SNEGSKA (reference sequence). The CDR3 is 13 residues long. Trimming removed 5 bases from V and 4 bases from J, with 14 bases in between. This CDR3 reads CSAEQGNGETQYF. The CDR3 region has the DNA TGCAGTGCTGAACAGGGTAACGGAGAGACCCAGTACTTC.